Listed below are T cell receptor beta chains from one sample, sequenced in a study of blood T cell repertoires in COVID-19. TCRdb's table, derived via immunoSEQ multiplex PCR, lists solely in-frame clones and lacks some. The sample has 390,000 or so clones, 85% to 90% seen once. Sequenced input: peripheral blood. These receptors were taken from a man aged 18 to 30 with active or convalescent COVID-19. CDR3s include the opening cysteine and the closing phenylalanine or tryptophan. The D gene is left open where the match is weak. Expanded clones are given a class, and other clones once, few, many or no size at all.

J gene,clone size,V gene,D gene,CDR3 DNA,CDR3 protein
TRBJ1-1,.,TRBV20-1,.,TGCAGTGCTAGACGGGGAGAAGCTTTCTTT,CSARRGEAFF
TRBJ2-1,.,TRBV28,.,TGTGCCAGCAGTTCCCCCCGTGTGAGGGCCGGTGAGCAGTTCTTC,CASSSPRVRAGEQFF
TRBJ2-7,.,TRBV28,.,TGTGCCAGCAGTTTTAGCGTTACTAACTACGAGCAGTACTTC,CASSFSVTNYEQYF
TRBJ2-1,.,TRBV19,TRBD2,TGTGCCAGTAGTATGGGGACTAGCGGTATCAATGAGCAGTTCTTC,CASSMGTSGINEQFF
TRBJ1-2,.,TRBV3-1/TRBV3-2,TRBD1,TGTGCCAGCAGCCATTATGACAGGGGAGTATTTTCCTATGGCTACACCTTC,CASSHYDRGVFSYGYTF
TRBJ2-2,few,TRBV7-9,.,TGTGCCAGCAGCTTAGGCACGGGATTTTACACCGGGGAGCTGTTTTTT,CASSLGTGFYTGELFF
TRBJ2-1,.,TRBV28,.,TGTGCCAGCAATCCCACATCCGATGAGCAGTTCTTC,CASNPTSDEQFF
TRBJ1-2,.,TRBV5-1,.,TGCGCCAGCAGCTTGGCCTGGTTTACACCTGGCTACACCTTC,CASSLAWFTPGYTF
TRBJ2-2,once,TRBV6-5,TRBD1,TGTGCCAGCAGTTACCAGGACAGGGGGCTGGCCGGGGAGCTGTTTTTT,CASSYQDRGLAGELFF
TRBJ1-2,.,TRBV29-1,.,TGCAGCGCCGTGGGGGCAAACTATGGCTACACCTTC,CSAVGANYGYTF
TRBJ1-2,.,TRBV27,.,TGTGCCAGCAGTTTTTCAGGGCGTAGTCTTGTGTATGGCTACACCTTC,CASSFSGRSLVYGYTF
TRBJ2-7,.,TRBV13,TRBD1,TGTGCCAGCAGCCCCCGACAGGGTCAGCAGTACTTC,CASSPRQGQQYF
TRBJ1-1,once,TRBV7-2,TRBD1,TGTGCCAGCAGCCCGGGACAGGGTCGCACTGAAGCTTTCTTT,CASSPGQGRTEAFF
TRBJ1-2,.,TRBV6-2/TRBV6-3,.,TGTGCCAGCAGCGCAGGGCCCCATGGCTACACCTTC,CASSAGPHGYTF
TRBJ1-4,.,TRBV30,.,TGTGCCTGGTTTGCCGGTCTACTGCGGGGTGAAAAACTGTTTTTT,CAWFAGLLRGEKLFF
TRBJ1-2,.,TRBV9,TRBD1,TGTGCCAGCAGCGTAGACCGGTTGGGACAGCGCTATGGCTACACCTTC,CASSVDRLGQRYGYTF
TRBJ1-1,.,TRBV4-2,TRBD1,TGTGCCAGCAGCCCAATCGACAGGGCGAACACTGAAGCTTTCTTT,CASSPIDRANTEAFF
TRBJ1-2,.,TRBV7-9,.,TGTGCCAGCAGCTTACCGGGACACTTTTATGGCTACACCTTC,CASSLPGHFYGYTF
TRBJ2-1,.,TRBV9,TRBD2,TGTGCCAGCAGCGGCAGAAGCGGGGATTCCTACAATGAGCAGTTCTTC,CASSGRSGDSYNEQFF
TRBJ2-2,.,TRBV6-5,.,TGTGCCAGCAGGGAGAGCGCCGGGGAGCTGTTTTTT,CASRESAGELFF
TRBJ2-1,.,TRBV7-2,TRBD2,TGTGCCAGCAGCTTAACGGCTAGCGGGGGGGCCAGTGAGCAGTTCTTC,CASSLTASGGASEQFF
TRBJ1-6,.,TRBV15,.,TGTGCCACCAGCAGAGATCTGAGCAATTCACCCCTCCACTTT,CATSRDLSNSPLHF
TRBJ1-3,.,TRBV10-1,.,TGCGCCAGCAGTGGAGGGTTTGGAAACACCATATATTTT,CASSGGFGNTIYF
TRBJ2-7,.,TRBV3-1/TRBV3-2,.,TGTGCCAGCAGCCAACCCCCGGGGGATGAGCAGTACTTC,CASSQPPGDEQYF
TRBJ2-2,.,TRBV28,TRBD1,TGTGCCAGCAGGGTGACAGGGGCTAACACCGGGGAGCTGTTTTTT,CASRVTGANTGELFF
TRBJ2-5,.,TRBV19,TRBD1,TGTGCCAGTAGTCTCCTGGACAGGGGTGAGACCCAGTACTTC,CASSLLDRGETQYF
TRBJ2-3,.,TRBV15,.,TGTGCCACCAGCAGGGTTGGCAGGGTTAGTCAGCCAGATACGCAGTATTTT,CATSRVGRVSQPDTQYF
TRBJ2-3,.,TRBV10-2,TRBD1,TGCGCCAGCAGAGGACAGGGGTCAGATACGCAGTATTTT,CASRGQGSDTQYF
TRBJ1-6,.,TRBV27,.,TGTGCCAGCAGCCGATGGCCAGGGCTGGATTCACCCCTCCACTTT,CASSRWPGLDSPLHF
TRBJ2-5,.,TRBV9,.,TGTGCCAGCAGCGTAGGACAGCAAGAGACCCAGTACTTC,CASSVGQQETQYF
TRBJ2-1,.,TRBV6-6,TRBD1,TGTGCCAGCAGCCGACAGGGATACAATGAGCAGTTCTTC,CASSRQGYNEQFF